This entry is about one T cell receptor beta chain. Its antigen is as yet unknown. This sample stems from a study of graft-versus-host responses after intestinal transplantation. Study overall: For about three years after anti-thymocyte globulin induction, all recipients took tacrolimus and steroids.

Findings and caveats of the study: Peak circulating GvH clone levels tracked with early post-transplant HvG declines. Recipient marrow showed GvH clones, some seen first in ileum or blood. Across patients carrying graft-donor T cell macrochimerism, allografts held high graft-versus-host to host-versus-graft clonal ratios.

Deletions cut 5 bases from V and 6 bases from J, with 17 bases between. This CDR3 is 15 amino acids long. CDR1 SEHNR and CDR2 FQNEAQ come from the germline V gene (reference sequence). This table comes from immunoSEQ multiplex PCR, and its TCRdb copy is limited to in-frame clones, with some not included. This sample yields some 140,000 clones, of which about 90% are seen a single time; roughly 0.19% belongs to the top ten. The chain combines TRBV7-9 with TRBJ2-4; D perhaps matches TRBD1 (5 bases). The material sequenced was unstimulated CD4+ T cells sorted from spleen or lymph node cells, taken before intestinal transplant. The clonotype was recovered from a human donor who received an intestinal transplant. In DNA, the CDR3 is TGTGCCAGCAGCGCACGTTCAGGGCCCGGAAACATTCAGTACTTC. Translation: CASSARSGPGNIQYF.